The next 11 T cell receptor gamma chains were all read from a single sample in a study of Vδ1+ human thymocytes. The study, taken as a whole, reports: Thymic TRG and TRD repertoires appeared highly polyclonal, with Gaussian CDR3 length distributions.

These receptors have no identified antigens. Extracted RNA was reverse transcribed into cDNA. Pooled V-gene forward primers with one constant-region reverse primer generated the CDR3 amplicons by multiplex PCR. With CATT, TCRdb re-called clones from the multiplex PCR reads. The table lists roughly 11,000 gamma-chain clones, about 47% of them singletons, with approximately 1.9% in the top ten. The sample comprised Vdelta1+ gamma-delta thymocytes from the thymus. The subset: FACS-sorted CD3+ TCRalphabeta- TCRVdelta1+ TCRVdelta2- thymocytes. The receptors were sampled from a boy younger than two who had congenital heart surgery.

The J gene is TRGJ1 or TRGJ2, the V gene TRGV3. The J gene, missing from TCRdb, was assigned here through DNA to germline matching. Germline V gene data show CDR1 as VTNTFY and CDR2 as YDVSTARD (reference sequence). This CDR3 is 16 amino acids long. After removal of 0 bases from V and 3 bases from J, the junction contained 11 bases not matched to a gene. The CDR3 spells CATWDRRGPVYYKKLF. For the CDR3, the DNA is TGTGCCACCTGGGACAGGCGGGGGCCGGTTTATTATAAGAAACTCTTT.

This chain links TRGV5 with TRGJ1 or TRGJ2. TCRdb gives no J gene; it was assigned here by matching the DNA to germline. Trimming took 3 bases from V and 7 from J; bases not matched to a gene: 12. CDR1 VINAFY and CDR2 YDVSNSKD come from the germline V gene. CDR3 length: 14 amino acids. CDR3 loop: CATWDQRLGYKKLF. CDR3 DNA sequence: TGTGCCACCTGGGACCAACGTCTGGGCTATAAGAAACTCTTT.

The rearrangement joins TRGV4 to TRGJ1 or TRGJ2. The J gene, left out of TCRdb, was set here by checking the DNA against germline. In germline, CDR1 is EGSTGY, CDR2 YDSYTSSV. This CDR3 comprises 13 residues. The junction had 6 bases not matched to a gene; V was cut back by 3 bases and J by 4 bases. In DNA, the CDR3 is TGTGCCACCTGGGATTATTTCTATTATAAGAAACTCTTT. Its protein product is CATWDYFYYKKLF.

This clone was observed a handful of times. The gene calls are TRGV9 and TRGJ1 or TRGJ2. Germline trimming cut 0 bases from V and 7 bases from J; bases unmatched to any gene: 6. Looked up from germline, CDR1 is GITISATS and CDR2 is ISYDGTV (reference sequence). The CDR3 is 13 amino acids. The CDR3 here is CALWEVYNYKKLF. CDR3 bases: TGTGCCTTGTGGGAGGTGTATAACTATAAGAAACTCTTT.

This clone was picked up one time. The V gene is uncalled and the J gene is TRGJ1 or TRGJ2. This CDR3 comprises 14 residues. CDR3 region: CALWEGGNYYKKLF. The CDR3 coding sequence is TGTGCCTTGTGGGAGGGGGGGAATTATTATAAGAAACTCTTT.

The chain carries TRGV4 and TRGJ1 or TRGJ2. CDR3 length equals 14 residues. With V trimmed by 5 bases and J by 3 bases, 10 bases remained unmatched. Germline CDR1 reads EGSTGY; CDR2 reads YDSYTSSV. CDR3 sequence (DNA): TGTGCCACCTGGGGTGCTTACCTTTATTATAAGAAACTCTTT. Translation gives CATWGAYLYYKKLF.

The chain employs TRGV4 and TRGJP1. V gave up 3 bases and J gave up 6 bases; unmatched junction bases: 4. Germline V gene sequence: CDR1 EGSTGY, CDR2 YDSYTSSV. This CDR3 has 13 amino acids. The DNA of the CDR3 is TGTGCCACCTGGGATAAAGCTGGTTGGTTCAAGATATTT. It encodes CATWDKAGWFKIF.

The V and J genes are TRGV3 and TRGJ1 or TRGJ2. Since TCRdb gives no J gene, matching the DNA to germline was used here to assign it. V shed 5 bases and J 2 bases; nucleotides not matched to a gene: 3. CDR1 is VTNTFY, CDR2 YDVSTARD, per germline (reference sequence). The CDR3 has 12 residues. The CDR3: CATWGDYYKKLF. In DNA form, the CDR3 reads TGTGCCACCTGGGGCGATTATTATAAGAAACTCTTT.

The J gene is TRGJ1 or TRGJ2, the V gene TRGV8. No J segment appears in TCRdb, so it was assigned here by matching the sequence to germline. Trimming took 4 bases from V and 7 from J; bases not matched to a gene: 13. CDR3 length equals 14 residues. In germline, CDR1 is VENAVY, CDR2 YDSYNSRV. CDR3: CATWDRRDWYKKLF. The CDR3 bases are TGTGCCACCTGGGACAGGCGAGATTGGTATAAGAAACTCTTT.

This clone has just a few counts. This same CDR3 is encoded by further DNA sequences in the sample. V usage is TRGV9 and J usage is TRGJ1 or TRGJ2. From germline, CDR1 is GITISATS and CDR2 ISYDGTV (reference sequence). The CDR3 contains 14 residues. The ends lost 3 bases at V and 0 bases at J; junction bases unmatched: 5. The CDR3 sequence is CALWEIPNYYKKLF. As DNA, the CDR3 is TGTGCCTTGTGGGAGATACCGAATTATTATAAGAAACTCTTT.

The chain employs TRGV9 and TRGJ1 or TRGJ2. No J gene is reported in TCRdb; it was inferred here by comparing the DNA with germline. The germline gives CDR1 GITISATS, CDR2 ISYDGTV (reference sequence). This CDR3 has 12 amino acids. J gave up 10 bases and V 0 bases, and 6 bases lay outside the gene matches. DNA of the CDR3: TGTGCCTTGTGGGAGGTGCAACACAAGAAACTCTTT. It specifies CALWEVQHKKLF.